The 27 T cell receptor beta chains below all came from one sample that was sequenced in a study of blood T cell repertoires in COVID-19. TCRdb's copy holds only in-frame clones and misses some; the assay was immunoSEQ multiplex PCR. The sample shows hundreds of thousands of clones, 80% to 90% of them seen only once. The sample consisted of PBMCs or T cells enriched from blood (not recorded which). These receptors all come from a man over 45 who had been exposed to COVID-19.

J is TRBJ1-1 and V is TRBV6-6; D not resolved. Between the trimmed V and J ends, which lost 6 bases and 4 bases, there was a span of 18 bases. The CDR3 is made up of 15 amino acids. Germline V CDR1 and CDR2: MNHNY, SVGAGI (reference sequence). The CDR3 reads CASSQNTPLGTEAFF. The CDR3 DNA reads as TGTGCCAGCAGCCAGAACACCCCCCTTGGCACTGAAGCTTTCTTT.

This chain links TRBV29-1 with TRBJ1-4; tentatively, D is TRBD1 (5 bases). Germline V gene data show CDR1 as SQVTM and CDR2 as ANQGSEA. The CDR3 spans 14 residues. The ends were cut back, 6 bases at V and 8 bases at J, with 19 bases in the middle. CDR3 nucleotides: TGCAGCGTGGGGGGACCAGGCGCTGAAGAAAAACTGTTTTTT. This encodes CSVGGPGAEEKLFF.

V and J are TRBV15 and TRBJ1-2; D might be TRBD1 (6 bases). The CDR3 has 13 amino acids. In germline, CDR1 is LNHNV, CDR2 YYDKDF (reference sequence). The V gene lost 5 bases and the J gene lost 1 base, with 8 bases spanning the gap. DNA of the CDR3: TGTGCCACCAGCGGACAGATTAACTATGGCTACACCTTC. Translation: CATSGQINYGYTF.

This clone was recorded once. The CDR3 here is CSASPRMGTDTQYF. Here the CDR3 DNA reads TGCAGTGCTAGTCCCAGGATGGGCACAGATACGCAGTATTTT. This chain uses TRBV20-1 with TRBJ2-3; D gene uncertain. V gave up 3 bases and J gave up 1 base, with 11 bases separating them. The V gene's germline CDR1 is DFQATT and CDR2 SNEGSKA (reference sequence). This CDR3 is 14 amino acids long.

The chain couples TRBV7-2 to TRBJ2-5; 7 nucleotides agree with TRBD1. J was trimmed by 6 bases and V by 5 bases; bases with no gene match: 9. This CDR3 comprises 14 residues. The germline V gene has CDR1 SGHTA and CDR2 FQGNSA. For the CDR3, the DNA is TGTGCCAGCAGCGCAGGGGGTAGTTCGAAGACCCAGTACTTC. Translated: CASSAGGSSKTQYF.

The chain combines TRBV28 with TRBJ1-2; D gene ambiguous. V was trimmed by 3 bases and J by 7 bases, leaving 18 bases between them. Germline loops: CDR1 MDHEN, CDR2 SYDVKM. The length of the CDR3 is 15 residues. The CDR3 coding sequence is TGTGCCAGCAGTTTTATTGGCGGGAATCCTCTTGGCTACACCTTC. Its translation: CASSFIGGNPLGYTF.

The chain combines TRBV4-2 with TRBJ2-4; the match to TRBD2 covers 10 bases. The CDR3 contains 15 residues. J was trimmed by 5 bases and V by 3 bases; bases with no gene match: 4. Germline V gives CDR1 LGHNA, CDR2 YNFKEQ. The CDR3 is CASSQWSGGENIQYF. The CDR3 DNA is TGTGCCAGCAGCCAGTGGAGCGGGGGGGAAAACATTCAGTACTTC.

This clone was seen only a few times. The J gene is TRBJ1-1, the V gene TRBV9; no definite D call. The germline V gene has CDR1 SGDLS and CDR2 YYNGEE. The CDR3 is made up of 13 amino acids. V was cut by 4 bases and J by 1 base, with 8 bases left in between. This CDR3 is CASSPPGNTEAFF. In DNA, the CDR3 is TGTGCCAGCAGCCCCCCCGGGAACACTGAAGCTTTCTTT.

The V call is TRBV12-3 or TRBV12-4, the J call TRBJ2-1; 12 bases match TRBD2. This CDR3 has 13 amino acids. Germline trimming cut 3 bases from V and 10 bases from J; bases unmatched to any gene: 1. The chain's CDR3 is CASSFTSGGEQFF. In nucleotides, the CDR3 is TGTGCCAGCAGTTTTACTAGCGGGGGGGAGCAGTTCTTC.

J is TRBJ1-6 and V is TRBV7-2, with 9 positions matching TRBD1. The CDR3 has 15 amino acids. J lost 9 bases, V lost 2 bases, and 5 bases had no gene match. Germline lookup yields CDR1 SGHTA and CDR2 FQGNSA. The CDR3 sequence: CASSLSPGQGSPLHF. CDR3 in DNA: TGTGCCAGCAGCTTATCTCCGGGACAGGGTTCACCCCTCCACTTT. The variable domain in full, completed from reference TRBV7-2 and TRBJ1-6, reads GAGVSQSPSNKVTEKGKDVELRCDPISGHTALYWYRQSLGQGLEFLIYFQGNSAPDKSGLPSDRFSAERTGGSVSTLTIQRTQQEDSAVYLCASSLSPGQGSPLHFGNGTRLTVT.

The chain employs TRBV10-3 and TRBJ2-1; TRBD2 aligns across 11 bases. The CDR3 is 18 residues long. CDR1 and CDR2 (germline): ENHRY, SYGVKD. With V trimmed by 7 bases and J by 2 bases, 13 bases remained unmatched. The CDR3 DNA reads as TGTGCCATCACCGCTCTAGGGGCTAGCGGGGGGCCCTACAATGAGCAGTTCTTC. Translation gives CAITALGASGGPYNEQFF.

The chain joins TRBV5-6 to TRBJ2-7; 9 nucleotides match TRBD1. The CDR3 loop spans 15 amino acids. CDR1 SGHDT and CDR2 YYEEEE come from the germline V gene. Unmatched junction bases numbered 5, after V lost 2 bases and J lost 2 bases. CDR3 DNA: TGTGCCAGCAGCTTCGGGACAGGGATAACCTACGAGCAGTACTTC. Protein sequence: CASSFGTGITYEQYF.

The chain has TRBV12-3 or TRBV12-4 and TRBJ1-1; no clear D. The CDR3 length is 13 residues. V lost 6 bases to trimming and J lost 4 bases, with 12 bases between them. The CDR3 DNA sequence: TGTGCCAGCAGCCTGGAGGAGGTCACTGAAGCTTTCTTT. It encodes CASSLEEVTEAFF.

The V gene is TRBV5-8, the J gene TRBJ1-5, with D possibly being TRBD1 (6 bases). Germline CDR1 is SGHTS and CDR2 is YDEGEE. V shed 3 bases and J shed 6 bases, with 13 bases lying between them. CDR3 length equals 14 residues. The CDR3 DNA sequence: TGTGCCAGCAGCTCCCGTCGGGGGGCTCAGCCCCAGCATTTT. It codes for CASSSRRGAQPQHF. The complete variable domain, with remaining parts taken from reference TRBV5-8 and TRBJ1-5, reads EAGVTQSPTHLIKTRGQQATLRCSPISGHTSVYWYQQALGLGLQFLLWYDEGEERNRGNFPPRFSGRQFPNYSSELNVNALELEDSALYLCASSSRRGAQPQHFGDGTRLSIL.

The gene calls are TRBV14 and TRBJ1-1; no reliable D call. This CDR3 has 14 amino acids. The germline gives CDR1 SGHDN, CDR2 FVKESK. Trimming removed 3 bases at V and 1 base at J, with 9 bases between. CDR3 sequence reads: CASSHLGPNTEAFF. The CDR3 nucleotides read TGTGCCAGCAGCCACCTGGGCCCGAACACTGAAGCTTTCTTT. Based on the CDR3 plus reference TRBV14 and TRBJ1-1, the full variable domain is EAGVTQFPSHSVIEKGQTVTLRCDPISGHDNLYWYRRVMGKEIKFLLHFVKESKQDESGMPNNRFLAERTGGTYSTLKVQPAELEDSGVYFCASSHLGPNTEAFFGQGTRLTVV.

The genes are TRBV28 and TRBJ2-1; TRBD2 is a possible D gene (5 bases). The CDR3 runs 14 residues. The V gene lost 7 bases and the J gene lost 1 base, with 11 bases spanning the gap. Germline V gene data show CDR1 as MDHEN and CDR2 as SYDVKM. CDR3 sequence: CASMKRRSYNEQFF. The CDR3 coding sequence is TGTGCCAGCATGAAGCGGAGGTCCTACAATGAGCAGTTCTTC.

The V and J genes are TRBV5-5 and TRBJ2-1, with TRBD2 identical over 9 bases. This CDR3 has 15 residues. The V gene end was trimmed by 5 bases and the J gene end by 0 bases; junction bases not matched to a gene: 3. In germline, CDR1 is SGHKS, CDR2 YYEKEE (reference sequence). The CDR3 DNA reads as TGTGCCAGCAGTCCACTAGCGGGCTCCTACAATGAGCAGTTCTTC. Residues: CASSPLAGSYNEQFF.

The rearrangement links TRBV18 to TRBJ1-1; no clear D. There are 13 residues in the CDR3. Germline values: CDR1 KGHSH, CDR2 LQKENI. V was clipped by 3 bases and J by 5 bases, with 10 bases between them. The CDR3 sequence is CASSPSRGTEAFF. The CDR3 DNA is TGTGCCAGCTCACCTTCGCGGGGAACTGAAGCTTTCTTT.

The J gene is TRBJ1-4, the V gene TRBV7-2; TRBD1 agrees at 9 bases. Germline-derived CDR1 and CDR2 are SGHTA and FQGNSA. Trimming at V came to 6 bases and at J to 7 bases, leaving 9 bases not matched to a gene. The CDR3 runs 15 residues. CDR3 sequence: CASRRRQGVGEKLFF. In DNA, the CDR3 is TGTGCCAGCAGGCGAAGACAGGGGGTGGGTGAAAAACTGTTTTTT.

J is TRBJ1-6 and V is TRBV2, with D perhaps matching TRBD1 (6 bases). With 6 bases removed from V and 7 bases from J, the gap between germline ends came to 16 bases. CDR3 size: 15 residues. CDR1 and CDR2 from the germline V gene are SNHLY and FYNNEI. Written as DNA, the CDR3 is TGTGCCAGCAGGCAACAGGGTGGAAGGAATTCACCCCTCCACTTT. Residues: CASRQQGGRNSPLHF.

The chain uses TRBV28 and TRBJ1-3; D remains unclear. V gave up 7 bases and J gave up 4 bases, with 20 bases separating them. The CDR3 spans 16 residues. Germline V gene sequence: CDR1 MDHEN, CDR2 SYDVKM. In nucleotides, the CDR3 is TGTGCCAGCACTCTTGAGGGCCGAGCGTTCGGAAACACCATATATTTT. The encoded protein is CASTLEGRAFGNTIYF.

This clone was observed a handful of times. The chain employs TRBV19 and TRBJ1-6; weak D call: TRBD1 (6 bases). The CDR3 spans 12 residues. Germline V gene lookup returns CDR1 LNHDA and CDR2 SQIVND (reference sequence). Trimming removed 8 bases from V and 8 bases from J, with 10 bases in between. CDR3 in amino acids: CASRYRDSPLHF. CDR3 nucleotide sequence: TGTGCCAGTCGTTACAGGGATTCACCCCTCCACTTT.

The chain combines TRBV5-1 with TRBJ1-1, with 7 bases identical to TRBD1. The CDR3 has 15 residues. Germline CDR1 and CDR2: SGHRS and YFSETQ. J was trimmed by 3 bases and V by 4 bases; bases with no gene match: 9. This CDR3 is CASSRGRGGDTEAFF. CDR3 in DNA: TGCGCCAGCAGCCGGGGGAGAGGGGGCGACACTGAAGCTTTCTTT.

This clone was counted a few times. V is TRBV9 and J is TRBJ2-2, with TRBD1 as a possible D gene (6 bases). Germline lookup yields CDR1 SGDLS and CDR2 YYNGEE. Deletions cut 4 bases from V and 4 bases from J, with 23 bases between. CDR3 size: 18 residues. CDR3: CASSTRRTGISSTGELFF. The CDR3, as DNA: TGTGCCAGCAGCACCCGTCGAACAGGGATCTCTAGCACCGGGGAGCTGTTTTTT.

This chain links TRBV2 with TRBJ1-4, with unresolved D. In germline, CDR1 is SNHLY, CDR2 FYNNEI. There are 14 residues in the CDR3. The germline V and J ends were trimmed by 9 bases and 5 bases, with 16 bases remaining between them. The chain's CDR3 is CARRREPGNEKLFF. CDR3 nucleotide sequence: TGTGCCAGAAGGCGGGAACCTGGGAATGAAAAACTGTTTTTT.

As DNA, the CDR3 is TGTGCCAGCAGCCAAGATAACCCTAGGCAGGGTGGCAATGAGCAGTTCTTC. Translation gives CASSQDNPRQGGNEQFF. The J gene is TRBJ2-1, the V gene TRBV3-1 (or the pseudogene TRBV3-2); D might be TRBD1 (5 bases). V was cut by 0 bases and J by 6 bases, with 18 bases left in between. This CDR3 has 17 amino acids. Per germline, CDR1 LGHDT and CDR2 YNNKEL (reference sequence).

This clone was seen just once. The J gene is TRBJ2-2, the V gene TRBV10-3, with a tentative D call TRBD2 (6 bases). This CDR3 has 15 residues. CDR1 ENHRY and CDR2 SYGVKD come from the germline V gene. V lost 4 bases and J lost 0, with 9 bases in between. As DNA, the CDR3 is TGTGCCATCAGTGCTAAGCGGGCGAACACCGGGGAGCTGTTTTTT. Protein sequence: CAISAKRANTGELFF.